The entry that follows covers one T cell receptor beta chain sequence. Its cognate antigen is unknown. There are 17 residues in the CDR3. CDR1 LGHNA and CDR2 YNFKEQ come from the germline V gene. Deletions cut 0 bases from V and 1 base from J, with 15 bases between. The sample belongs to a study of OX40 agonist ivuxolimab in advanced cancers. Overall study context: Every 2 weeks, patients got intravenous ivuxolimab at one of six dose levels (0.01-10 mg/kg). General study findings and limits: Researchers did not establish what antigens the expanded peripheral T cells target.

Assay used: immunoSEQ multiplex PCR; TCRdb lists only in-frame clones, some missing. The sample holds about 65,000 clones; 80% to 90% are singletons and the top ten take approximately 0.4%. This TCR was recovered from an adult with an advanced solid tumor such as melanoma, head and neck, liver or kidney cancer. The V gene is TRBV4-2, the J gene TRBJ2-5; perhaps TRBD2 as D (6 bases). The source was CD4+ or CD8+ T cells sorted from blood, collected in a trial of the OX40 agonist ivuxolimab. The CDR3 bases are TGTGCCAGCAGCCAAGATCCCGGGACTGATGTCCAAGAGACCCAGTACTTC. This sequence encodes CASSQDPGTDVQETQYF.